This T cell receptor (beta chain) originates from a study of cytomegalovirus exposure and HLA in healthy donors. In regard to this clone: Its specificity is not known.

Study-wide results and limits: In a later analysis, a genetic analysis reported fewer productive-TCR N-insertions in an Asian-associated ancestry cluster than the cohort average. Researchers counted around 150 TCR beta chains as cytomegalovirus-associated.

60 Vbeta and 13 Jbeta primers were used in PCR. TCRdb's table, derived via immunoSEQ multiplex PCR, lists solely in-frame clones and lacks some. The repertoire holds roughly 150,000 clones, with 85% as singletons. Germline CDR1 SEHNR, CDR2 FQNEAQ (reference sequence). This CDR3 has 15 amino acids. The V end lost 0 bases, the J end lost 2 bases, and 9 bases lay between the germline ends. The sequencing input was PBMCs. The origin of this receptor is a boy between 2 and 10 years old in good health and CMV-seronegative. The chain joins TRBV7-9 to TRBJ2-3; D unresolved. The CDR3 nucleotides are TGTGCCAGCAGCTTAGCGGGCAGGCCCACAGATACGCAGTATTTT. Its translation: CASSLAGRPTDTQYF.